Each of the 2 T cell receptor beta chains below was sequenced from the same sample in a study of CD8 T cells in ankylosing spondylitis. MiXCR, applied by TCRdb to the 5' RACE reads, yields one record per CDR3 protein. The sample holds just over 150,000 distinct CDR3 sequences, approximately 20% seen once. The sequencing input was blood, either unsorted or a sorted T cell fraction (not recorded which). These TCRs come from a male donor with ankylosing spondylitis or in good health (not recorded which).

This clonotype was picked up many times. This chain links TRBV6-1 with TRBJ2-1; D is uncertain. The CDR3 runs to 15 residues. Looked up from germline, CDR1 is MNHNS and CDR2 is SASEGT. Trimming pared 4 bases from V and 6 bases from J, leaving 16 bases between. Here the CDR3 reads CASSARWEGVNEQFF. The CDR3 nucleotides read TGTGCCAGCAGTGCCCGGTGGGAAGGCGTCAATGAGCAGTTCTTC.

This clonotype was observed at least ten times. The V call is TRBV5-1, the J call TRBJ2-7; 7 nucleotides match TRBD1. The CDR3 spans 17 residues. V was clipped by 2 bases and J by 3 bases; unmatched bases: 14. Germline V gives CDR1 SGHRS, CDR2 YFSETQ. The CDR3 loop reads CASSFVEGASVFYEQYF. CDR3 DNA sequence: TGCGCCAGCAGCTTCGTAGAGGGGGCTAGTGTGTTCTACGAGCAGTACTTC.